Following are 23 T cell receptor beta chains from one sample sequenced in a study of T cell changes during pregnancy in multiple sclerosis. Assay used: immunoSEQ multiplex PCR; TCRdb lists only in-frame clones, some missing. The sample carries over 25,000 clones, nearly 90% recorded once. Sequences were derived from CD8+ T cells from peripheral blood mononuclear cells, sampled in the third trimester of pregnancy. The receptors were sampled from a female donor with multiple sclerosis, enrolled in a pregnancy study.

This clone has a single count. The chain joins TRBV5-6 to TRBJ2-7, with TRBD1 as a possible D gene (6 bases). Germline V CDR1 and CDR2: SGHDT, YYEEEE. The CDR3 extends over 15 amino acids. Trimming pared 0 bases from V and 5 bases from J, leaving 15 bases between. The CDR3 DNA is TGTGCCAGCAGCTTGGGAACAGGGTTGTACAACGAGCAGTACTTC. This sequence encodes CASSLGTGLYNEQYF.

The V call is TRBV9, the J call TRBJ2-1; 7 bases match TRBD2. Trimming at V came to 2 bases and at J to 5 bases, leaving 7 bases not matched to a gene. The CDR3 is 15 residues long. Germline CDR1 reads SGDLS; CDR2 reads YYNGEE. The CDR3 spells CASSVSGRAHNEQFF. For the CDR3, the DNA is TGTGCCAGCAGCGTTTCGGGGAGGGCTCACAATGAGCAGTTCTTC.

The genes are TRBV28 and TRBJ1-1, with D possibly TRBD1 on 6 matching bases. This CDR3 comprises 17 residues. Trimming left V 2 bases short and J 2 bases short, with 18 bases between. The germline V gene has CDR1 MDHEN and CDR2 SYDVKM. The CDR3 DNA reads TGTGCCAGCAGTTTAGCCCCTGGGGGGGCCCGAAACACTGAAGCTTTCTTT. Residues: CASSLAPGGARNTEAFF.

In nucleotides, the CDR3 is TGTGCCAGCAGTAGGACTAGCGGGAGGTACGAGCAGTACTTC. Protein sequence: CASSRTSGRYEQYF. This chain joins TRBV2 and TRBJ2-7, with 14 bases aligning to TRBD2. Unmatched junction bases numbered 1, after V lost 5 bases and J lost 4 bases. From germline, CDR1 is SNHLY and CDR2 FYNNEI. This CDR3 has 14 residues. The full variable domain, rest sourced from reference TRBV2 and TRBJ2-7, is EPEVTQTPSHQVTQMGQEVILRCVPISNHLYFYWYRQILGQKVEFLVSFYNNEISEKSEIFDDQFSVERPDGSNFTLKIRSTKLEDSAMYFCASSRTSGRYEQYFGPGTRLTVT.

The DNA for the CDR3 is TGTGCCAGCAGCTTAGATTCAGGCGCGAGATCCTACGAGCAGTACTTC. Translation: CASSLDSGARSYEQYF. The V gene is TRBV11-2, the J gene TRBJ2-7; D gene uncertain. There are 16 residues in the CDR3. In germline, CDR1 is SGHAT, CDR2 FQNNGV. Between the trimmed V and J ends, which lost 0 bases and 1 base, there was a span of 13 bases.

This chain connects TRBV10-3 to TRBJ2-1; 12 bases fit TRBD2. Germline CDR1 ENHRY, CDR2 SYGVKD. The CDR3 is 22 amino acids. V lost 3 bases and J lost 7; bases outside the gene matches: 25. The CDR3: CAISEKDAGQDSSGRAGNEQFF. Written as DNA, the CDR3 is TGTGCCATCAGTGAAAAAGATGCAGGACAGGACTCTAGCGGGAGGGCCGGGAATGAGCAGTTCTTC.

CDR3 coding DNA: TGTGCCAGCAGCTTATTCGGGAGTCCCCCCTACGAGCAGTACTTC. It specifies CASSLFGSPPYEQYF. This chain uses TRBV7-3 with TRBJ2-7; weak D call: TRBD2 (6 bases). The CDR3 length is 15 residues. V dropped 2 bases and J dropped 2 bases, with 13 bases sitting between them. Germline-derived CDR1 and CDR2 are SGHTA and FQGTGA.

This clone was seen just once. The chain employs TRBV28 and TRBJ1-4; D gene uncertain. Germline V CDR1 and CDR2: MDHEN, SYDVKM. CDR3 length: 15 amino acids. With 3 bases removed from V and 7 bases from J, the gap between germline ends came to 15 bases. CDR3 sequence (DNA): TGTGCCAGCAGTTTTCGAGAGGGTCTGAGTGAAAAACTGTTTTTT. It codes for CASSFREGLSEKLFF.

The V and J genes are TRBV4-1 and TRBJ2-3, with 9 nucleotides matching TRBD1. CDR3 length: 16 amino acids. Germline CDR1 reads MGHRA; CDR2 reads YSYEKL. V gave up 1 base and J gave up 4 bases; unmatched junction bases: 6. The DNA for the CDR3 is TGCGCCAGCAGCCAAGGGGACAGGGCGTGGGCAGATACGCAGTATTTT. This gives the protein CASSQGDRAWADTQYF.

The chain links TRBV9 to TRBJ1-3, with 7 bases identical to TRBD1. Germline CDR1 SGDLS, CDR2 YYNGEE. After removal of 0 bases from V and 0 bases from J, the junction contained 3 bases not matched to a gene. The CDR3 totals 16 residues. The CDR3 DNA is TGTGCCAGCAGCGTAGCTAGGGGGCCCTCTGGAAACACCATATATTTT. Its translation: CASSVARGPSGNTIYF.

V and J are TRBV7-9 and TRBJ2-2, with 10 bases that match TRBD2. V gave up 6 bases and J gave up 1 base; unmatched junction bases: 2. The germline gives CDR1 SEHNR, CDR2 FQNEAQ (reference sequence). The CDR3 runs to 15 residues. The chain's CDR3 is CASRSGRVNTGELFF. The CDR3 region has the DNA TGTGCCAGCAGAAGCGGGAGGGTGAACACCGGGGAGCTGTTTTTT.

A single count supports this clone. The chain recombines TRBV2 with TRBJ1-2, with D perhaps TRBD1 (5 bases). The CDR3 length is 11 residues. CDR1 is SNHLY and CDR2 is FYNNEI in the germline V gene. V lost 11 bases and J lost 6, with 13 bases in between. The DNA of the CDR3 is TGTGCCGGCCTAGGGGTGGATGGCTACACCTTC. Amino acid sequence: CAGLGVDGYTF.

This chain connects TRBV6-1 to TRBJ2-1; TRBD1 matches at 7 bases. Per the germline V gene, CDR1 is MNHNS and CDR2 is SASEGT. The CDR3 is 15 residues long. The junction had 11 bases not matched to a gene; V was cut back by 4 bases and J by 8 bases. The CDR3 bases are TGTGCCAGCAGTGTATTGGGTAGGGGGCGGGATGAGCAGTTCTTC. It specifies CASSVLGRGRDEQFF.

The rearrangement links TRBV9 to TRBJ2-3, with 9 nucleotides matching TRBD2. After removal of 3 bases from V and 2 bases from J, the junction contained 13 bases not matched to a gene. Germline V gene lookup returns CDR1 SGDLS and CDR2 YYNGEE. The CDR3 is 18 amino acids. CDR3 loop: CASSDPRERGDLTDTQYF. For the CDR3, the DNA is TGTGCCAGCAGCGACCCCAGGGAGCGGGGGGACCTCACAGATACGCAGTATTTT.

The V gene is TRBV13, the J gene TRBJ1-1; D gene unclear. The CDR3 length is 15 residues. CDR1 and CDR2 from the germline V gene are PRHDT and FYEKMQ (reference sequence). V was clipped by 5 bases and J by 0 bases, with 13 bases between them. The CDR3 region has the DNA TGTGCCAGCAGCCCATCCGGCGGGATGAACACTGAAGCTTTCTTT. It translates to CASSPSGGMNTEAFF.

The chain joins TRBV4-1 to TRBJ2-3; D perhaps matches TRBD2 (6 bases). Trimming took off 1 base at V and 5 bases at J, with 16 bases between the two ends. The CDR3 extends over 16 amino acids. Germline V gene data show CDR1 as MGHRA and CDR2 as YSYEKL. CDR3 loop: CASSQGIRGMIDTQYF. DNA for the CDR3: TGCGCCAGCAGCCAAGGAATTCGGGGGATGATAGATACGCAGTATTTT.

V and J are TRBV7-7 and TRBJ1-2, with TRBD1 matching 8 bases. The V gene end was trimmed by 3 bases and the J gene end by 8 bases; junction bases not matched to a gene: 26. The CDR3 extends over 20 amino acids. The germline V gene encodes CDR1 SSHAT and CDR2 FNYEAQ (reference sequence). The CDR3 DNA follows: TGTGCCAGCAGCTTCGGCCTTTGGACTGGACAGGGAGAAGGGCTATGGGGCTACACCTTC. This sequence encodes CASSFGLWTGQGEGLWGYTF.

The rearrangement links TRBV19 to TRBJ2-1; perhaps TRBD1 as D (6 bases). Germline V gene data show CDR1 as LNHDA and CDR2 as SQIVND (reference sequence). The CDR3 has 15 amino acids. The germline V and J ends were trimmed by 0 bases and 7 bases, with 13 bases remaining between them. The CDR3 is CASSIDTGLGNEQFF. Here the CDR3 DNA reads TGTGCCAGTAGTATAGATACAGGGCTGGGGAATGAGCAGTTCTTC.

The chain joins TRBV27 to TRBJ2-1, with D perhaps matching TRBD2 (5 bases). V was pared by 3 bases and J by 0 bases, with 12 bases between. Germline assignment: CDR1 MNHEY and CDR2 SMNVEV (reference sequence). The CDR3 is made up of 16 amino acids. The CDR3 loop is CASSFVGGSSYNEQFF. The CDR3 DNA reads TGTGCCAGCAGTTTCGTAGGTGGGAGCTCCTACAATGAGCAGTTCTTC.

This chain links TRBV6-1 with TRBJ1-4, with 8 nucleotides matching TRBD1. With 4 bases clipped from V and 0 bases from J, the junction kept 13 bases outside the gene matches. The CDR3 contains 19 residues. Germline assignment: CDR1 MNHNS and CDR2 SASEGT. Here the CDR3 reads CASSGLRGLAVSTNEKLFF. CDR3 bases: TGTGCCAGCAGTGGTCTCAGGGGGCTCGCGGTTTCAACTAATGAAAAACTGTTTTTT.

The CDR3 nucleotides are TGTGCCAGCACAGGACTAGCGGGCGCGAACACCGGGGAGCTGTTTTTT. As protein: CASTGLAGANTGELFF. V and J are TRBV27 and TRBJ2-2; 11 bases match TRBD2. CDR1 is MNHEY, CDR2 SMNVEV, per germline (reference sequence). V lost 7 bases to trimming and J lost 0 bases; unmatched junction nucleotides: 4. The CDR3 runs 16 residues.

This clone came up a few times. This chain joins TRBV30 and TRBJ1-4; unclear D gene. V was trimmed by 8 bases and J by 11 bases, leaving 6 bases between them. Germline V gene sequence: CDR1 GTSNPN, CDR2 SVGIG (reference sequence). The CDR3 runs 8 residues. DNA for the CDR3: TGTGCCCCGGTCAAACTGTTTTTT. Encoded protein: CAPVKLFF.

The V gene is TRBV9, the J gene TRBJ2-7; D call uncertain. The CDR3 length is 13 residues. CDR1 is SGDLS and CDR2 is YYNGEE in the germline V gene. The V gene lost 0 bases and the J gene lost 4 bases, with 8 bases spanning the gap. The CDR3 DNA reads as TGTGCCAGCAGCGTAGAAGGAGCTTACGAGCAGTACTTC. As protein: CASSVEGAYEQYF.